Presented here are 6 T cell receptor beta chains from one specimen sequenced in a study of glioma-infiltrating T cells after dendritic cell vaccination (dated by TCRdb to 2015 to 2016). What this sample's time point label stands for: after dendritic cell vaccination, including at tumor progression/relapse. The protocol used for the library was the immunoSEQ multiplex PCR assay. Not all clones reach the TCRdb copy of this immuneACCESS table, which keeps in-frame sequences only. Checked studies attribute under half of the gap to unresolved V genes and leave the rest unexplained. In all, the sample holds about 91,000 clones, and 75% to 90% of those were seen once. The biggest ten clones account for approximately 2% of the sample. The sequences come from blood, collected after dendritic cell vaccination. Receptors were obtained from a human donor with glioblastoma.

The V and J genes are TRBV10-2 and TRBJ2-2, with D tentatively TRBD2 (5 bases). The germline CDR1 and CDR2 sequences are WSHSY and SAAADI. V was clipped by 7 bases and J by 5 bases, with 5 bases between them. This CDR3 is 11 amino acids long. CDR3 nucleotide sequence: TGCGCCAGCACGGGGACCGGGGAGCTGTTTTTT. Translated, it gives CASTGTGELFF.

The chain recombines TRBV7-2 with TRBJ2-7; 8 nucleotides agree with TRBD1. This CDR3 spans 14 amino acids. CDR1 and CDR2 (germline): SGHTA, FQGNSA. With 4 bases clipped from V and 5 bases from J, the junction kept 7 bases outside the gene matches. The CDR3 DNA is TGTGCCAGCAGCTCCCGGACAGGGCCTGACGAGCAGTACTTC. Translating it yields CASSSRTGPDEQYF.

V and J are TRBV5-1 and TRBJ2-2; D is uncertain. The CDR3 loop spans 13 amino acids. Germline loops: CDR1 SGHRS, CDR2 YFSETQ. Trimming stripped 3 bases from V and 2 bases from J, with 5 bases between. The DNA for the CDR3 is TGCGCCAGCAGCTATAGAAACACCGGGGAGCTGTTTTTT. It translates to CASSYRNTGELFF.

The chain combines TRBV19 with TRBJ1-5; D uncertain. There are 13 residues in the CDR3. Germline-derived CDR1 and CDR2 are LNHDA and SQIVND (reference sequence). V shed 4 bases and J shed 1 base, with 5 bases lying between them. In DNA form, the CDR3 reads TGTGCCAGTAGTACCCTAAGCAATCAGCCCCAGCATTTT. It specifies CASSTLSNQPQHF.

V usage is TRBV6-5 and J usage is TRBJ1-2; D perhaps matches TRBD1 (5 bases). The CDR3 length is 12 residues. Germline CDR1 is MNHEY and CDR2 is SVGAGI. The V and J ends lost 6 bases and 11 bases respectively, with 16 bases between them. The CDR3 nucleotides are TGTGCCAGCAGCATCGGGGGAGGAGGGTACACCTTC. This codes for CASSIGGGGYTF.

This rearrangement joins TRBV5-4 to TRBJ2-3, with TRBD2 matching over 9 bases. V shed 3 bases, J shed 5 bases, and the junction held 7 bases outside the gene matches. The germline CDR1 and CDR2 sequences are SGHNT and YYREEE (reference sequence). This CDR3 comprises 15 residues. The CDR3 spells CASSSLAGVKDTQYF. Written as DNA, the CDR3 is TGTGCCAGCAGCTCTTTAGCGGGAGTTAAAGATACGCAGTATTTT. The full variable domain, its missing parts supplied by reference TRBV5-4 and TRBJ2-3, is ETGVTQSPTHLIKTRGQQVTLRCSSQSGHNTVSWYQQALGQGPQFIFQYYREEENGRGNFPPRFSGLQFPNYSSELNVNALELDDSALYLCASSSLAGVKDTQYFGPGTRLTVL.